This is a list of T cell receptor beta chains from one sample in a study of PD-1 blockade in classical Hodgkin lymphoma. Sequencing was performed with immunoSEQ multiplex PCR; in TCRdb, only in-frame clones are kept and a portion is missing. Of tens of thousands of clones in the sample, roughly 71% were seen once. The sample in question was peripheral blood mononuclear cells (PBMCs), obtained before the second cycle of nivolumab. The receptor source for this set is a human donor with classical Hodgkin lymphoma. The CDR3 runs from the conserved cysteine through the conserved F or W. The D gene is left open where the match is weak. Clone size is not always given. Where it is, it says once, few, many or a class for expanded clones.

J: TRBJ2-5
D: TRBD1
size: -
V: TRBV5-1
CDR3: CASSFTGGEKETQYF
DNA: TGCGCCAGCAGCTTCACAGGGGGCGAAAAAGAGACCCAGTACTTC

J: TRBJ1-2
D: -
size: -
V: TRBV4-2
CDR3: CASSLEGWGYTF
DNA: TGTGCCAGCAGCTTGGAGGGTTGGGGCTACACCTTC

J: TRBJ1-1
D: TRBD1
size: -
V: TRBV5-1
CDR3: CASSLVAGQGRAFF
DNA: TGCGCCAGCAGCTTGGTTGCGGGACAGGGGCGAGCTTTCTTT

J: TRBJ1-1
D: -
size: -
V: TRBV6-6
CDR3: CASREHGLGTEAFF
DNA: TGTGCCAGCAGGGAACACGGACTAGGGACTGAAGCTTTCTTT

J: TRBJ1-2
D: TRBD1
size: -
V: TRBV27
CDR3: CASRLSGDRDYGYTF
DNA: TGTGCCAGCAGACTTTCCGGGGACAGAGACTATGGCTACACCTTC

J: TRBJ2-1
D: -
size: few
V: TRBV28
CDR3: CASSPRGMNNEQFF
DNA: TGTGCCAGCAGTCCGAGGGGAATGAACAATGAGCAGTTCTTC

J: TRBJ1-2
D: -
size: many
V: TRBV19
CDR3: CASSFLTDNYGYTF
DNA: TGTGCCAGTAGTTTCCTGACCGATAACTATGGCTACACCTTC

J: TRBJ2-3
D: -
size: -
V: TRBV11-2
CDR3: CASSSRLSGADTQYF
DNA: TGTGCCAGCAGCTCCCGCTTGTCAGGAGCAGATACGCAGTATTTT

J: TRBJ1-5
D: TRBD1
size: few
V: TRBV5-6
CDR3: CASSLREGASNQPQHF
DNA: TGTGCCAGCAGCCTCAGGGAGGGGGCGTCCAATCAGCCCCAGCATTTT

J: TRBJ1-2
D: -
size: -
V: TRBV5-4
CDR3: CASSLAGGNYGYTF
DNA: TGTGCCAGCAGCTTGGCCGGGGGGAACTATGGCTACACCTTC

J: TRBJ2-3
D: TRBD1
size: -
V: TRBV11-1
CDR3: CASSLAGTGGRAQYF
DNA: TGTGCCAGCAGCTTAGCTGGGACAGGGGGGCGTGCGCAGTATTTT

J: TRBJ2-1
D: -
size: -
V: TRBV27
CDR3: CASSFEDSSYNEQFF
DNA: TGTGCCAGCAGTTTTGAGGACAGCTCCTACAATGAGCAGTTCTTC

J: TRBJ2-1
D: TRBD2
size: -
V: TRBV13
CDR3: CASSLRLAGFYNEQFF
DNA: TGTGCCAGCAGCCTCCGGCTAGCGGGATTTTACAATGAGCAGTTCTTC

J: TRBJ2-1
D: TRBD1
size: -
V: TRBV6-1
CDR3: CASSSGTGGTNEQFF
DNA: TGTGCCAGCAGTTCCGGGACAGGGGGCACCAATGAGCAGTTCTTC

J: TRBJ1-2
D: -
size: -
V: TRBV29-1
CDR3: CSARGPYGYTF
DNA: TGCAGCGCAAGGGGCCCCTATGGCTACACCTTC

J: TRBJ2-7
D: -
size: few
V: TRBV11-1
CDR3: CASSNWEF
DNA: TGTGCCAGCAGCAACTGGGAATTC

J: TRBJ1-3
D: -
size: many
V: TRBV19
CDR3: CASSMLGNTIYF
DNA: TGTGCCAGTAGTATGTTGGGAAACACCATATATTTT

J: TRBJ1-1
D: TRBD1
size: -
V: TRBV6-5
CDR3: CASSAPGQGSAFF
DNA: TGTGCCAGCAGTGCTCCGGGACAGGGTAGCGCTTTCTTT

J: TRBJ1-1
D: TRBD1
size: -
V: TRBV10-3
CDR3: CAIRGDSSNTEAFF
DNA: TGTGCCATCAGGGGGGACAGTTCGAACACTGAAGCTTTCTTT

J: TRBJ1-4
D: TRBD1
size: -
V: TRBV11-2
CDR3: CASSVGTGGGEKLFF
DNA: TGTGCCAGCAGCGTCGGGACAGGGGGCGGCGAAAAACTGTTTTTT

J: TRBJ1-3
D: -
size: -
V: TRBV19
CDR3: CASSFLGQSGNTIYF
DNA: TGTGCCAGTAGTTTTCTGGGGCAGTCTGGAAACACCATATATTTT

J: TRBJ2-7
D: -
size: -
V: TRBV28
CDR3: CASSRPGSGEQYF
DNA: TGTGCCAGCAGCAGACCAGGGTCTGGCGAGCAGTACTTC

J: TRBJ1-2
D: -
size: -
V: TRBV7-9
CDR3: CASSGGANYGYTF
DNA: TGTGCCAGCAGCGGCGGTGCTAACTATGGCTACACCTTC

J: TRBJ1-2
D: -
size: -
V: TRBV6-6
CDR3: CASSYSRNGYTF
DNA: TGTGCCAGCAGTTACTCGCGGAATGGCTACACCTTC

J: TRBJ1-2
D: TRBD1
size: -
V: TRBV28
CDR3: CASSFTGQYYGYTF
DNA: TGTGCCAGCAGTTTTACGGGACAGTACTATGGCTACACCTTC

J: TRBJ1-2
D: -
size: -
V: TRBV11-1
CDR3: CASSFQGKGDYGYTF
DNA: TGTGCCAGCAGCTTTCAGGGGAAGGGGGACTATGGCTACACCTTC

J: TRBJ2-7
D: -
size: -
V: TRBV14
CDR3: CASSQAWYEQYF
DNA: TGTGCCAGCAGCCAAGCCTGGTACGAGCAGTACTTC

J: TRBJ1-1
D: TRBD1
size: -
V: TRBV4-1
CDR3: CASSQARQGTEAFF
DNA: TGCGCCAGCAGCCAAGCCCGACAGGGGACTGAAGCTTTCTTT

J: TRBJ1-1
D: -
size: -
V: TRBV2
CDR3: CASSPPRGTEAFF
DNA: TGTGCCAGCAGCCCCCCCCGGGGCACTGAAGCTTTCTTT

J: TRBJ2-3
D: TRBD1
size: few
V: TRBV5-1
CDR3: CASSLDRGTLNTQYF
DNA: TGCGCCAGCAGCTTGGACAGGGGAACACTGAATACGCAGTATTTT

J: TRBJ2-3
D: -
size: -
V: TRBV19
CDR3: CASSPFLPLRITDTQYF
DNA: TGTGCCAGTAGTCCTTTCCTACCCCTCAGGATCACAGATACGCAGTATTTT

J: TRBJ1-2
D: -
size: -
V: TRBV4-2
CDR3: CASSQAGGGYGYTF
DNA: TGTGCCAGCAGCCAAGCGGGGGGAGGCTATGGCTACACCTTC

J: TRBJ2-6
D: TRBD1
size: -
V: TRBV6-5
CDR3: CASTRTGTGANVLTF
DNA: TGTGCCAGCACCCGGACAGGGACCGGGGCCAACGTCCTGACTTTC

J: TRBJ1-2
D: TRBD1
size: -
V: TRBV5-6
CDR3: CASSLGTGINYGYTF
DNA: TGTGCCAGCAGCTTAGGGACAGGGATTAACTATGGCTACACCTTC

J: TRBJ1-2
D: TRBD1
size: -
V: TRBV11-2
CDR3: CASSAHPGTAIYGYTF
DNA: TGTGCCAGCAGCGCCCATCCTGGGACAGCAATCTATGGCTACACCTTC

J: TRBJ2-5
D: TRBD2
size: -
V: TRBV19
CDR3: CASSIRGTSGRKETQYF
DNA: TGTGCCAGTAGTATTCGAGGTACTAGCGGGAGAAAAGAGACCCAGTACTTC

J: TRBJ1-2
D: -
size: -
V: TRBV19
CDR3: CASSIVEGLDYGYTF
DNA: TGTGCCAGTAGTATAGTAGAGGGACTAGACTATGGCTACACCTTC

J: TRBJ2-1
D: -
size: few
V: TRBV27
CDR3: CASSFSSGSYNEQFF
DNA: TGTGCCAGCAGTTTCAGTAGCGGATCCTACAATGAGCAGTTCTTC

J: TRBJ1-2
D: -
size: -
V: TRBV6-1
CDR3: CASSEGGGYGYTF
DNA: TGTGCCAGCAGTGAAGGGGGAGGCTATGGCTACACCTTC

J: TRBJ2-1
D: -
size: -
V: TRBV6-1
CDR3: CASSEHNTRSSYNEQFF
DNA: TGTGCCAGCAGTGAACATAACACCCGGAGCTCCTACAATGAGCAGTTCTTC

J: TRBJ2-6
D: -
size: -
V: TRBV4-3
CDR3: CASSQGRAGANVLTF
DNA: TGCGCCAGCAGCCAAGGAAGGGCTGGGGCCAACGTCCTGACTTTC

J: TRBJ2-1
D: TRBD1
size: -
V: TRBV6-4
CDR3: CASSYTGGSYNEQFF
DNA: TGTGCCAGCAGTTATACAGGGGGCTCCTACAATGAGCAGTTCTTC

J: TRBJ1-5
D: -
size: -
V: TRBV19
CDR3: CASSWARDGNQPQHF
DNA: TGTGCCAGTAGCTGGGCGAGGGACGGCAATCAGCCCCAGCATTTT

J: TRBJ1-1
D: -
size: -
V: TRBV9
CDR3: CASTLTWGGMNTEAFF
DNA: TGTGCCAGCACCCTAACGTGGGGCGGGATGAACACTGAAGCTTTCTTT